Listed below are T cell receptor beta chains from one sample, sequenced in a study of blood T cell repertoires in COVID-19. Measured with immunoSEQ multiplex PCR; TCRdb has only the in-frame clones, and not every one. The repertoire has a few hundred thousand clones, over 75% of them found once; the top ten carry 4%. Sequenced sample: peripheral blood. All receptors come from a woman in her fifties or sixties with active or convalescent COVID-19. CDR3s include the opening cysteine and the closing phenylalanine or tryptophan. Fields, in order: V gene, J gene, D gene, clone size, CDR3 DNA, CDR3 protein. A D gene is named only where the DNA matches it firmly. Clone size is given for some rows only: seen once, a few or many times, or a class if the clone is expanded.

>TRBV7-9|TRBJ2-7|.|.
TGTGCCAGCAGCTTAGGTTTATCCTTAGACGAGCAGTACTTC
CASSLGLSLDEQYF
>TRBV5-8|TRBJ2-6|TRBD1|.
TGTGCCAGCAGCTCAAGGGACAGGACCAACTCTGGGGCCAACGTCCTGACTTTC
CASSSRDRTNSGANVLTF
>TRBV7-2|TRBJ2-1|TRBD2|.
TGTGCCAGCAGCTTAGGAGTTTTGGCGGGGGGGCGGAATGAGCAGTTCTTC
CASSLGVLAGGRNEQFF
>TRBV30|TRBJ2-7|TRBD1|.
TGTGCCTGGTCGGACAGGGCCGAGCAGTACTTC
CAWSDRAEQYF
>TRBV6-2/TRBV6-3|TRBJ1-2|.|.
TGTGCCAGCAGTCCCATTACAGGGACACGGCGGCTCCTATATGGCTACACCTTC
CASSPITGTRRLLYGYTF
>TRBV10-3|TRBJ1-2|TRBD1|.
TGTGCCCCCGAGGGGACAGGGGGCGCGAGATCTGGTGGCTATGGCTACACCTTC
CAPEGTGGARSGGYGYTF
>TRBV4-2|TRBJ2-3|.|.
TGTGCCAGCAGCTCGGGGGCTAGCGGTCTCACAGATACGCAGTATTTT
CASSSGASGLTDTQYF
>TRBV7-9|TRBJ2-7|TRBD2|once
TGTGCCAGCAGCTTAGGAGGTGGCGGGAGTTACTACGAGCAGTACTTC
CASSLGGGGSYYEQYF
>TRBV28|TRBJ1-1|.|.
TGTGCCAGCAGTACACCCACTGAAGCTTTCTTT
CASSTPTEAFF
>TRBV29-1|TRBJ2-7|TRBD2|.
TGCAGCGTTGCCTTACTAGCGGGGGGGCCCTACGAGCAGTACTTC
CSVALLAGGPYEQYF
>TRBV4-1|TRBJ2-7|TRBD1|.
TGCGCCAGCAGCCAAGCAGGACAGGGAGCCTACGAGCAGTACTTC
CASSQAGQGAYEQYF
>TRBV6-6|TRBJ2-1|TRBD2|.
TGTGCCAGCAGTTACCCCGGGACTAGCTCCTACAATGAGCAGTTCTTC
CASSYPGTSSYNEQFF
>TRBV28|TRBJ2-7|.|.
TGTGCCAGCAGTTTCCCCCTCCTAACAGGGCACGAGCAGTACTTC
CASSFPLLTGHEQYF
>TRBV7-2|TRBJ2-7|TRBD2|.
TGTGCCAGCAGCAACACCGGGACTAGCTACGAGCAGTACTTC
CASSNTGTSYEQYF
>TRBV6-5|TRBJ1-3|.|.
TGTGCCAGCAGTTACTCCATCATTTCTGGAAACACCATATATTTT
CASSYSIISGNTIYF
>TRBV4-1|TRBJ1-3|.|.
TGCGCCAGCAGCCAGCCTAACAGATTCAGCTCTGGAAACACCATATATTTT
CASSQPNRFSSGNTIYF